The rows below give T cell receptor beta chains drawn from one sample of a study of blood T cell repertoires in COVID-19. Profiling relied on immunoSEQ multiplex PCR, and the TCRdb table lists in-frame clones only, not all of them. The repertoire includes roughly 140,000 clones, about 86% of them detected once, and roughly 7.3% sits in the top ten. Sequenced input: peripheral blood. The receptors originated from a human donor in a cohort sampled during active COVID-19. CDR3s include the opening cysteine and the closing phenylalanine or tryptophan. A D gene is named only where the DNA matches it firmly. Rows may omit the clone size; those that give it use once, few, many or a size class.

clone_size | cdr3_length | d_call | j_call | v_call | cdr3_aa | cdr3_nt
NA | 15 | NA | TRBJ1-6 | TRBV5-4 | CASSPRGGDNSPLHF | TGTGCCAGCAGCCCTCGCGGGGGTGATAATTCACCCCTCCACTTT
NA | 15 | TRBD1 | TRBJ2-3 | TRBV5-4 | CASSLRQGGTDTQYF | TGTGCCAGCAGCTTGCGACAGGGTGGCACAGATACGCAGTATTTT
NA | 14 | NA | TRBJ1-6 | TRBV25-1 | CASTLQGYNSPLHF | TGTGCCAGCACACTTCAGGGTTATAATTCACCCCTCCACTTT
NA | 15 | NA | TRBJ1-2 | TRBV6-5 | CASSGPGGTNYGYTF | TGTGCCAGCAGCGGCCCGGGAGGTACTAACTATGGCTACACCTTC
few | 16 | TRBD2 | TRBJ2-1 | TRBV5-4 | CASSLALGLAVNEQFF | TGTGCCAGCAGCTTGGCGCTGGGACTAGCGGTAAATGAGCAGTTCTTC
NA | 17 | NA | TRBJ1-1 | TRBV18 | CASSPWVSGRGSTEAFF | TGTGCCAGCTCACCATGGGTATCGGGGAGGGGGAGCACTGAAGCTTTCTTT
NA | 13 | NA | TRBJ1-4 | TRBV10-3 | CAISEGVHEKLFF | TGTGCCATCAGTGAAGGGGTCCATGAAAAACTGTTTTTT
few | 16 | TRBD2 | TRBJ2-3 | TRBV28 | CASTVSGGTSTDTQYF | TGTGCCAGCACGGTTAGCGGGGGGACTAGCACAGATACGCAGTATTTT
once | 14 | NA | TRBJ1-4 | TRBV6-8 | CALQQADGGEKLFF | TGTGCCCTCCAACAGGCGGACGGGGGTGAAAAACTGTTTTTT
NA | 11 | TRBD1 | TRBJ1-2 | TRBV29-1 | CSVYRGRGYTF | TGCAGCGTCTACAGGGGTCGCGGCTACACCTTC
once | 15 | NA | TRBJ1-3 | TRBV7-9 | CASSQDRTSGNTIYF | TGTGCCAGCAGCCAAGACAGGACCTCTGGAAACACCATATATTTT
NA | 14 | NA | TRBJ1-2 | TRBV28 | CASTDLAGAYGYTF | TGTGCCAGCACCGACCTGGCAGGGGCCTATGGCTACACCTTC
NA | 15 | TRBD1 | TRBJ1-5 | TRBV7-2 | CASSSLQGGNQPQHF | TGTGCCAGCAGCTCGTTACAGGGGGGAAATCAGCCCCAGCATTTT
NA | 15 | TRBD1 | TRBJ1-1 | TRBV18 | CASSPPPTGATEAFF | TGTGCCAGCTCACCACCACCGACAGGGGCAACTGAAGCTTTCTTT
few | 14 | NA | TRBJ1-6 | TRBV20-1 | CSASGASSNSPLHF | TGCAGTGCCAGTGGCGCGTCATCCAATTCACCCCTCCACTTT
NA | 15 | TRBD1 | TRBJ2-7 | TRBV25-1 | CASIPAGTASYEQYF | TGTGCCAGCATACCAGCCGGGACAGCCTCCTACGAGCAGTACTTC
NA | 14 | TRBD1 | TRBJ2-2 | TRBV7-9 | CASSLGQGFGELFF | TGTGCCAGCAGCTTAGGACAGGGGTTCGGGGAGCTGTTTTTT
NA | 15 | TRBD2 | TRBJ2-5 | TRBV7-2 | CASSPTSLGVETQYF | TGTGCCAGCAGCCCGACTAGCTTGGGGGTGGAGACCCAGTACTTC
NA | 15 | TRBD1 | TRBJ1-6 | TRBV3-1/TRBV3-2 | CASSLTGGFNSPLHF | TGTGCCAGCAGCCTGACAGGGGGCTTTAATTCACCCCTCCACTTT
NA | 13 | NA | TRBJ1-1 | TRBV12-5 | CASGLDGYTEAFF | TGTGCTAGTGGTTTAGATGGCTACACTGAAGCTTTCTTT
once | 16 | NA | TRBJ1-1 | TRBV6-5 | CASSYSWQSLLAEAFF | TGTGCCAGCAGTTACTCTTGGCAGTCCCTTCTGGCTGAAGCTTTCTTT
NA | 13 | TRBD1 | TRBJ2-1 | TRBV18 | CASSHGQDNEQFF | TGTGCCAGCTCCCACGGACAGGACAATGAGCAGTTCTTC
NA | 15 | TRBD1 | TRBJ2-3 | TRBV5-1 | CASSFLRGSTDTQYF | TGCGCCAGCAGCTTCCTCAGGGGGAGCACAGATACGCAGTATTTT